This T cell receptor beta chain was retrieved from a study of shared clonotypes between healthy human individuals. About this clone itself: Antigen: not known.

Between the trimmed V and J ends, which lost 6 bases and 5 bases, there was a span of 11 bases. The CDR3 consists of 12 residues. Per germline, CDR1 MNHNS and CDR2 SASEGT. Data came from immunoSEQ multiplex PCR; TCRdb stores just in-frame clones and leaves some out. The sample has around 1.6 million clones; roughly 98% are singletons. Notes on the study in general: Generally, estimated richness proved larger in naive subsets than it did in memory subsets. It was observed that 5% to 6.5% of naive CD4 clonotypes were shared across a handful of donors. Limitation of the genetic and exposure-history diversity represented came from the few donors.

Sequencing used naive CD4+ T cells sorted from blood. Subset reported: CD45RA+ positively selected. The TCR sequence derives from a man younger than 45 in good health. The rearrangement joins TRBV6-1 to TRBJ2-7; no firm D call. The CDR3 loop reads CASRTKTHEQYF. CDR3 bases: TGTGCCAGCAGGACGAAAACTCACGAGCAGTACTTC.